The source of this T cell receptor (beta chain) is a study of cytomegalovirus exposure and HLA in healthy donors. Germline V gene lookup returns CDR1 MDHEN and CDR2 SYDVKM. Trimming stripped 5 bases from V and 0 bases from J, with 11 bases between. The CDR3 totals 15 residues. The donors were part of the roughly 130-subject validation cohort, which stood apart from the roughly 680-subject first cohort. A remark on this clone: Its cognate antigen is unknown.

Whole-study findings and limits: There were some public TCRs occurring in many donors, but most TCR sequences were rare. Specificity of a few CMV-associated chains for CMV antigens was verified in vitro. Both high specificity and high sensitivity reportedly marked the classifier's diagnosis of cytomegalovirus status.

TCRdb's table, derived via immunoSEQ multiplex PCR, lists solely in-frame clones and lacks some. The data contain approximately 120,000 clones, about 94% of them seen just once; the ten biggest clones take up over 1%. The sequenced material came from PBMCs. V gene TRBV28 combines with J gene TRBJ1-3; D ambiguous. This TCR was sampled from a woman aged 18-29 years in good health and CMV-seronegative. This CDR3 reads CASSDTTISGNTIYF. The CDR3 nucleotides read TGTGCCAGCAGTGATACTACCATCTCTGGAAACACCATATATTTT.